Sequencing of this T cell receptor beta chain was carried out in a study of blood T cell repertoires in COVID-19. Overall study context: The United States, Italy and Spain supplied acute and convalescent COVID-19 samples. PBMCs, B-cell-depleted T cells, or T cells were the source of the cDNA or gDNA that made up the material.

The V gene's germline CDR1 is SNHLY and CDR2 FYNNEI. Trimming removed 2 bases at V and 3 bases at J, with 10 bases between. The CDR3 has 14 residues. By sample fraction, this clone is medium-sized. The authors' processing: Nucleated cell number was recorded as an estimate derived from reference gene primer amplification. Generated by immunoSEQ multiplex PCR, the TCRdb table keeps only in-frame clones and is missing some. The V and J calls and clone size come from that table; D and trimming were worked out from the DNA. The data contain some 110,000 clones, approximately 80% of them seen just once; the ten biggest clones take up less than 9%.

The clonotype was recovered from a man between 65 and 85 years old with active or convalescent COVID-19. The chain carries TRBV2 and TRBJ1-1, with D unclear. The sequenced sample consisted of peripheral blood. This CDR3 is CASSENGRDTEAFF. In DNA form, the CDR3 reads TGTGCCAGCAGTGAAAATGGTCGGGACACTGAAGCTTTCTTT.